Ten or more counts support the clone carrying this TCR beta chain. Its target is not known. In the same sample, other DNA sequences code for this CDR3. This sample is drawn from a study of shared clonotypes between healthy human individuals. Turning to the study itself: The cohort comprised a couple of women and a few men. Their ages spanned 18 to 49 years. Study results and caveats: An expected dependence of interdonor clonotype sharing on sequencing depth was noted.

Germline V gene lookup returns CDR1 GTSNPN and CDR2 SVGIG (reference sequence). J was trimmed by 5 bases and V by 4 bases; bases with no gene match: 18. The CDR3 contains 17 residues. Deep-level assay runs were performed. Profiling relied on immunoSEQ multiplex PCR, and the TCRdb table lists in-frame clones only, not all of them. Among fewer than 500,000 clones listed, almost 80% were seen once. The chain combines TRBV30 with TRBJ2-5; TRBD2 matches 8 bases. The material sequenced was PBMCs. The receptor comes from a woman aged 35 to 49 in good health. Some clones in this sample may be carry-over from other donors' samples. The CDR3 coding sequence is TGTGCCTGGAACCGCCCCGGGGGGGGGATTGGGTTGGAGACCCAGTACTTC. Residues: CAWNRPGGGIGLETQYF.